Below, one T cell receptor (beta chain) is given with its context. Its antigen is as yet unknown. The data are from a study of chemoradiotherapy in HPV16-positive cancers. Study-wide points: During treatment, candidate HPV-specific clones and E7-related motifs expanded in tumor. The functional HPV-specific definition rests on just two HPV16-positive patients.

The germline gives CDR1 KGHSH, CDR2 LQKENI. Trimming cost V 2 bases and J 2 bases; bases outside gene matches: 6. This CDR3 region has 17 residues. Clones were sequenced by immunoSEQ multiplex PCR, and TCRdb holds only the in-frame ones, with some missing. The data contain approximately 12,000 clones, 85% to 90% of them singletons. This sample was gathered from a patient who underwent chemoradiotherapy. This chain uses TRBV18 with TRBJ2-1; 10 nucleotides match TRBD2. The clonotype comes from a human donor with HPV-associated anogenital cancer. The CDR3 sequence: CASSPFSSGSAYNEQFF. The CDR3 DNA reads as TGTGCCAGCTCACCATTTTCTAGCGGGAGTGCCTACAATGAGCAGTTCTTC.